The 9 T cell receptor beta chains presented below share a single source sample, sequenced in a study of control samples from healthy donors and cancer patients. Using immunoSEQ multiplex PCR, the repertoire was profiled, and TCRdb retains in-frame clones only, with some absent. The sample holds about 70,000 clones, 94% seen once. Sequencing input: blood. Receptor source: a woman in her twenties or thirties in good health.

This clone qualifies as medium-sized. DNA for the CDR3: TGTGCCACCAGACCGTTGACAGGGCAGGGCAACGAGCAGTACTTC. This translates into CATRPLTGQGNEQYF. The J gene is TRBJ2-7, the V gene TRBV15, with 7 bases identical to TRBD1. With 6 bases clipped from V and 5 bases from J, the junction kept 13 bases outside the gene matches. The CDR3 extends over 15 amino acids. Germline loops: CDR1 LNHNV, CDR2 YYDKDF (reference sequence).

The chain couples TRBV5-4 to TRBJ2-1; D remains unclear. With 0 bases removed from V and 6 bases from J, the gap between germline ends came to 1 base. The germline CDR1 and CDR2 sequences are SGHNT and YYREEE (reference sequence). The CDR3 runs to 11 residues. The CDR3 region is CASSLGNEQFF. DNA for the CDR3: TGTGCCAGCAGCTTGGGCAATGAGCAGTTCTTC.

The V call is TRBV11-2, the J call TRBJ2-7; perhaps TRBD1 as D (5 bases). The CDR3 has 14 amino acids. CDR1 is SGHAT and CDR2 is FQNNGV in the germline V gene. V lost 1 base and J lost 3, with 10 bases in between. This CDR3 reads CASSLVGRDYEQYV. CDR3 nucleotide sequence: TGTGCCAGCAGCTTAGTTGGCAGGGACTACGAGCAGTACGTC.

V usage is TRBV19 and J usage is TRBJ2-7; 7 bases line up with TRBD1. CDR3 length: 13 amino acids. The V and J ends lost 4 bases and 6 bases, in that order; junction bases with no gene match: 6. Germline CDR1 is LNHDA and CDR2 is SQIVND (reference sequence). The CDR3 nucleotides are TGTGCCAGTAGTACCCAACAGGGGACCGAGCAGTACTTC. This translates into CASSTQQGTEQYF.

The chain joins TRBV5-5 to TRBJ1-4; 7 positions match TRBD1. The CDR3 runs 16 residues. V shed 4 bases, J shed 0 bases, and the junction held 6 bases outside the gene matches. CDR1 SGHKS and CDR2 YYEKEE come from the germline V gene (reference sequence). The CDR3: CASSVGTAATNEKLFF. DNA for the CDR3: TGTGCCAGCAGCGTCGGGACAGCTGCAACTAATGAAAAACTGTTTTTT.

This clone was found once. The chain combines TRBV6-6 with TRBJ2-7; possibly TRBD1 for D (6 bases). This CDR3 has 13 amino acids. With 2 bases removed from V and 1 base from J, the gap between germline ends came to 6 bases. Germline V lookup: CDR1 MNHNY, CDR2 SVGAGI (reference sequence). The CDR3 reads CASSYGQSYEQYF. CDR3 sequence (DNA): TGTGCCAGCAGTTACGGACAGTCCTACGAGCAGTACTTC.

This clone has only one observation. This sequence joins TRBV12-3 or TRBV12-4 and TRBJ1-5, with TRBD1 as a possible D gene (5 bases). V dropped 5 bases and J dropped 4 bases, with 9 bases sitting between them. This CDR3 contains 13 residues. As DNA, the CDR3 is TGTGCCAGCAGTCTCGACAGAAATCAGCCCCAGCATTTT. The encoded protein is CASSLDRNQPQHF.

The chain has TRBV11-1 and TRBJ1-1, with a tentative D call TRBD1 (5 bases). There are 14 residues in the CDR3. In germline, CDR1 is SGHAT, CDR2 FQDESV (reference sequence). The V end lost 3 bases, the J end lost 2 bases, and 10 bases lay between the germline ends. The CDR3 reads CASSFTGANTEAFF. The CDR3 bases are TGTGCCAGCAGCTTTACTGGGGCCAACACTGAAGCTTTCTTT.

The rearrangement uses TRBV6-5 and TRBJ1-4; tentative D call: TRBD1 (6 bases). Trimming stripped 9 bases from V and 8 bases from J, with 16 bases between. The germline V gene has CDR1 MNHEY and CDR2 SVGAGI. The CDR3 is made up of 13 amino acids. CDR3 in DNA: TGTGCCAGTAGACAGGAGGTAGCGGAAAAACTGTTTTTT. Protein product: CASRQEVAEKLFF.